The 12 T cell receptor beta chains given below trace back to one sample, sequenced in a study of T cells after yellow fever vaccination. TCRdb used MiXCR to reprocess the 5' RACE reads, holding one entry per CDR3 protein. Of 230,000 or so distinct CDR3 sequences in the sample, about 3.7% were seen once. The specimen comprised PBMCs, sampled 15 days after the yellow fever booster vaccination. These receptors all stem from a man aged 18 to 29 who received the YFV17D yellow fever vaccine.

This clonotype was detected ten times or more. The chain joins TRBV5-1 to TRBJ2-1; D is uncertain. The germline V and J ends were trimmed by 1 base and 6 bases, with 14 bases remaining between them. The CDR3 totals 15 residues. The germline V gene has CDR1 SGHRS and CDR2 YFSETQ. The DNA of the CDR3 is TGCGCCAGCAGCTTGCGGGTATACAGAGCCAATGAGCAGTTCTTC. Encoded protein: CASSLRVYRANEQFF.

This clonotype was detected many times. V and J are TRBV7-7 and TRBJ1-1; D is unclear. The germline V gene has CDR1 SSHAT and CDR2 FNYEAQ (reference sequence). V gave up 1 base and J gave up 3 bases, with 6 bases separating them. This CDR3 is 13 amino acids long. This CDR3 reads CASSLGRHTEAFF. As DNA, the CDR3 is TGTGCCAGCAGCTTAGGACGACACACTGAAGCTTTCTTT.

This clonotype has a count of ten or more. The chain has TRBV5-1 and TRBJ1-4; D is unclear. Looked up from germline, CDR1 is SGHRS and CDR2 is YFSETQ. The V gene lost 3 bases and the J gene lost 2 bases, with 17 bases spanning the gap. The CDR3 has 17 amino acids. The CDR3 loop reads CASSSRSGTLTNEKLFF. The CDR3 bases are TGCGCCAGCAGCTCCAGGAGTGGAACATTGACTAATGAAAAACTGTTTTTT. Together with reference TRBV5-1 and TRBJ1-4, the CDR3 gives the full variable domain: KAGVTQTPRYLIKTRGQQVTLSCSPISGHRSVSWYQQTPGQGLQFLFEYFSETQRNKGNFPGRFSGRQFSNSRSEMNVSTLELGDSALYLCASSSRSGTLTNEKLFFGSGTQLSVL.

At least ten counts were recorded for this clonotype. The CDR3 region has the DNA TGTGCCTGGAGTGGGGGACAGGGAGCCGACGAGCAGTACTTC. Translating it yields CAWSGGQGADEQYF. The chain links TRBV30 to TRBJ2-7; TRBD1 agrees at 9 bases. The ends lost 1 base at V and 5 bases at J; junction bases unmatched: 6. Germline assignment: CDR1 GTSNPN and CDR2 SVGIG (reference sequence). CDR3 length: 14 amino acids.

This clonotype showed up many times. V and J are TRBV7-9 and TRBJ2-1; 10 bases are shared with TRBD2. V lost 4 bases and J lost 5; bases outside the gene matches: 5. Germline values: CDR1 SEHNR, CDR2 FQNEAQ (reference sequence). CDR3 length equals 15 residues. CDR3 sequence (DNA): TGTGCCAGCAGCTCCCCACTAGCGGGGCACAATGAGCAGTTCTTC. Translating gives CASSSPLAGHNEQFF.

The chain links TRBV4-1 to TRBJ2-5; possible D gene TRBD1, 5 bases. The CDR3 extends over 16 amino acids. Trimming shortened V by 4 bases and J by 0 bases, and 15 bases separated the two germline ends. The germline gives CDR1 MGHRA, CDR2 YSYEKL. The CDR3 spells CASSPAWGLYQETQYF. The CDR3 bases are TGCGCCAGCAGCCCTGCCTGGGGCCTGTACCAAGAGACCCAGTACTTC.

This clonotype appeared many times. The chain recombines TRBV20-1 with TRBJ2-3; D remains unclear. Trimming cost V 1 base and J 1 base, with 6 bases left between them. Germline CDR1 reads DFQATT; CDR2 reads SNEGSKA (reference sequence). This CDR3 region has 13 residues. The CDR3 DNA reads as TGCAGTGCTAGAGTCCGTGGCACAGATACGCAGTATTTT. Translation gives CSARVRGTDTQYF.

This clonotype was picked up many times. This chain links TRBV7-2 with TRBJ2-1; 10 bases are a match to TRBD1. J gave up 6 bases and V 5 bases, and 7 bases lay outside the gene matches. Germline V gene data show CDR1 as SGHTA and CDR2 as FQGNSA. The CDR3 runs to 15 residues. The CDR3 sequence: CASSPGQGKSNEQFF. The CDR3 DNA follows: TGTGCCAGCAGCCCGGGACAGGGGAAGAGCAATGAGCAGTTCTTC. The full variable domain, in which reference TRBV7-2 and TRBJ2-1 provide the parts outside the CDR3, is GAGVSQSPSNKVTEKGKDVELRCDPISGHTALYWYRQSLGQGLEFLIYFQGNSAPDKSGLPSDRFSAERTGGSVSTLTIQRTQQEDSAVYLCASSPGQGKSNEQFFGPGTRLTVL.

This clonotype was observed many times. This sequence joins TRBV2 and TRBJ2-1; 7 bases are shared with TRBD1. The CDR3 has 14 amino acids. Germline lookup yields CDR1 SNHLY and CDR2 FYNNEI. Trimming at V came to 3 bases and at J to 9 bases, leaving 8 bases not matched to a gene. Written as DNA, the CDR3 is TGTGCCAGCAGTGAGATGACAGGGTACGTTGAGCAGTTCTTC. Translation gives CASSEMTGYVEQFF.

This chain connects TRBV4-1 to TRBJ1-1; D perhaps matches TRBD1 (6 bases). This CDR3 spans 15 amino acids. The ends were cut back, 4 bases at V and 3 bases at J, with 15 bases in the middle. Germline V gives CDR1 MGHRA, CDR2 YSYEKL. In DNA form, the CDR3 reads TGCGCCAGCAGCCCAGGGGCACAGGGTCACACTGAAGCTTTCTTT. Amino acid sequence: CASSPGAQGHTEAFF.

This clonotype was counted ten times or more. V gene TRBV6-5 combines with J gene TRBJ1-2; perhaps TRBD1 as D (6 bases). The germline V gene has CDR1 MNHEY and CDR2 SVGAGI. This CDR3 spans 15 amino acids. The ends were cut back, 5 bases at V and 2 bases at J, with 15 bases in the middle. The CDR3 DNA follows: TGTGCCAGCAGTCCGAGGCGGACAGTCAACTATGGCTACACCTTC. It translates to CASSPRRTVNYGYTF.

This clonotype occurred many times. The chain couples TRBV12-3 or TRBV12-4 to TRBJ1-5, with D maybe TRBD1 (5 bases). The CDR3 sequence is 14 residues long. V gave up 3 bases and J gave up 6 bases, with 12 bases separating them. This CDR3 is CASSFLAGPQPQHF. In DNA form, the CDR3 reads TGTGCCAGCAGTTTCTTGGCAGGGCCTCAGCCCCAGCATTTT.